Included here is one T cell receptor (beta chain) sequence, with context. This entry comes from a study of blood T cell repertoires in COVID-19. Turning to the study itself: The samples span acute and convalescent COVID-19 from the United States, Italy and Spain. The analysed material was cDNA or gDNA that came from T cells, B-cell-depleted T cells, or PBMCs.

In the authors' methods: Researchers report that nucleated cell counts were estimated from reference gene primer amplification. Sequencing used immunoSEQ multiplex PCR; TCRdb keeps in-frame clones, though not all of them. V and J calls and clone size are as listed in that table; D and trimming were resolved from the DNA. The sample yields 150,000 to 200,000 clones, roughly 81% seen once. During active infection, Seattle patients enrolled and were then monitored through disease. The germline CDR1 and CDR2 sequences are SGHTA and FQGTGA. This CDR3 has 16 amino acids. V shed 3 bases and J shed 0 bases, with 12 bases lying between them.

The sequencing sample was made of peripheral blood. The genes are TRBV7-3 and TRBJ2-1; perhaps TRBD1 as D (6 bases). This receptor was taken from a woman of 80 years or more with COVID-19, enrolled during active disease. The CDR3 region is CASSLQGPSSYNEQFF. The CDR3 DNA is TGTGCCAGCAGCTTGCAGGGGCCAAGCTCCTACAATGAGCAGTTCTTC.